A single sample is the source of the 16 T cell receptor beta chains below, sequenced in a study of PD-1 blockade in classical Hodgkin lymphoma. After autologous stem cell transplantation all patients relapsed, and prior brentuximab vedotin exposure differed between cohorts. TCRdb keeps only in-frame clones here, not all; method: immunoSEQ multiplex PCR. Of under 30,000 clones listed, 71% were seen once; the top ten hold approximately 17%. Sequencing used peripheral blood mononuclear cells (PBMCs), obtained at baseline. These receptors were obtained from a human donor with classical Hodgkin lymphoma.

The table lists this clone with a count of one. The chain uses TRBV6-6 and TRBJ2-2, with D hard to call. This CDR3 contains 11 residues. V was cut by 6 bases and J by 4 bases, with 3 bases left in between. CDR1 is MNHNY and CDR2 is SVGAGI in the germline V gene (reference sequence). The CDR3 is CASRVTGELFF. The CDR3 DNA reads TGTGCCAGCAGGGTCACCGGGGAGCTGTTTTTT.

The V gene is TRBV18, the J gene TRBJ2-3; D may be TRBD2 (5 bases). The germline gives CDR1 KGHSH, CDR2 LQKENI. The germline V and J ends were trimmed by 8 bases and 0 bases, with 12 bases remaining between them. The CDR3 runs 14 residues. CDR3 protein: CASHGLLSTDTQYF. The CDR3 DNA reads TGTGCCAGCCACGGACTCCTCAGCACAGATACGCAGTATTTT.

V usage is TRBV19 and J usage is TRBJ1-3; no firm D call. The CDR3 extends over 12 amino acids. Trimming left V 6 bases short and J 3 bases short, with 6 bases between. The germline gives CDR1 LNHDA, CDR2 SQIVND (reference sequence). CDR3 residues: CASSLVGNTIYF. In DNA form, the CDR3 reads TGTGCCAGTAGCCTAGTTGGAAACACCATATATTTT. The complete variable domain, with remaining parts taken from reference TRBV19 and TRBJ1-3, reads DGGITQSPKYLFRKEGQNVTLSCEQNLNHDAMYWYRQDPGQGLRLIYYSQIVNDFQKGDIAEGYSVSREKKESFPLTVTSAQKNPTAFYLCASSLVGNTIYFGEGSWLTVV.

This chain links TRBV4-3 with TRBJ1-2; 10 bases are shared with TRBD1. Germline lookup yields CDR1 LGHNA and CDR2 YSLEER. This CDR3 spans 16 amino acids. With 0 bases clipped from V and 8 bases from J, the junction kept 9 bases outside the gene matches. The CDR3 nucleotides are TGCGCCAGCAGCCAAGATTTTATCGGACAGGGGGTGGGCTACACCTTC. Its translation is CASSQDFIGQGVGYTF.

This clone has a single count. V is TRBV9 and J is TRBJ2-7, with TRBD2 as a possible D gene (6 bases). The CDR3 is 16 residues long. V lost 1 base and J lost 5, with 19 bases in between. From germline, CDR1 is SGDLS and CDR2 YYNGEE. CDR3 nucleotide sequence: TGTGCCAGCAGCGTATCGGAGGGGCCCGGTTTAGACGAGCAGTACGTC. It is translated as CASSVSEGPGLDEQYV.

The chain joins TRBV6-1 to TRBJ1-5; TRBD1 matches 10 bases. Per germline, CDR1 MNHNS and CDR2 SASEGT. The CDR3 length is 14 residues. The V segment lost 7 bases and the J segment 6 bases; nucleotides outside the gene matches: 6. The CDR3 sequence is CASTLDRGGQPQHF. The DNA for the CDR3 is TGTGCCAGCACCTTGGACAGGGGGGGTCAGCCCCAGCATTTT.

This clone was observed a few times. CDR3 in amino acids: CAISYGQFSEQYV. CDR3 in DNA: TGTGCCATCAGCTATGGACAGTTCTCCGAGCAGTACGTC. The genes are TRBV10-3 and TRBJ2-7; D is perhaps TRBD1 (6 bases). The germline V gene encodes CDR1 ENHRY and CDR2 SYGVKD. The CDR3 consists of 13 residues. The V gene lost 6 bases and the J gene lost 6 bases, with 15 bases spanning the gap.

J is TRBJ1-1 and V is TRBV25-1; no clear D gene. Per the germline V gene, CDR1 is MGHDK and CDR2 is SYGVNS. The CDR3 has 13 amino acids. V dropped 6 bases and J dropped 3 bases, with 11 bases sitting between them. The CDR3 DNA reads as TGTGCCAGCAGCGCTGGCGCCCACACTGAAGCTTTCTTT. Its protein is CASSAGAHTEAFF.

Notes on this clone: Other nucleotide sequences in the sample specify the same CDR3. The chain links TRBV6-4 to TRBJ1-2; possible D gene TRBD1, 5 bases. The CDR3 totals 17 residues. Germline CDR1 MRHNA, CDR2 SNTAGT. The CDR3 coding sequence is TGTGGGACTAGAGGTGGAGTTTCCATGGGGCAGGTCTATGGCTACACCTTC. The encoded protein is CGTRGGVSMGQVYGYTF.

This chain uses TRBV28 with TRBJ1-2, with D hard to call. V was pared by 1 base and J by 4 bases, with 13 bases between. In germline, CDR1 is MDHEN, CDR2 SYDVKM. This CDR3 is built from 15 residues. The CDR3 here is CASSLYGVMGYGYTF. CDR3 sequence (DNA): TGTGCCAGCAGTTTATACGGGGTGATGGGCTATGGCTACACCTTC.

CDR3 region: CASTGTPYGYTF. CDR3 coding DNA: TGTGCCAGCACAGGGACACCCTATGGCTACACCTTC. The chain uses TRBV6-1 and TRBJ1-2; weak D call: TRBD1 (6 bases). CDR1 is MNHNS and CDR2 is SASEGT in the germline V gene. The CDR3 is 12 amino acids. V lost 7 bases, J lost 4 bases, and 10 bases lay in between.

The genes are TRBV9 and TRBJ2-1; TRBD2 might be the D (5 bases). Germline V gives CDR1 SGDLS, CDR2 YYNGEE. The CDR3 contains 14 residues. Trimming stripped 3 bases from V and 6 bases from J, with 13 bases between. The CDR3 nucleotides are TGTGCCAGCAGCGCAAGGGAGCGAGGCAATGAGCAGTTCTTC. As protein: CASSARERGNEQFF.

This chain joins TRBV28 and TRBJ2-5; the match to TRBD2 covers 7 bases. Trimming took 5 bases from V and 5 from J; bases not matched to a gene: 2. The CDR3 consists of 12 residues. The germline V gene encodes CDR1 MDHEN and CDR2 SYDVKM. This chain's CDR3 is CASSRGVETQYF. CDR3 DNA: TGTGCCAGCAGTCGGGGGGTGGAGACCCAGTACTTC. Full variable domain (missing parts from reference TRBV28 and TRBJ2-5): DVKVTQSSRYLVKRTGEKVFLECVQDMDHENMFWYRQDPGLGLRLIYFSYDVKMKEKGDIPEGYSVSREKKERFSLILESASTNQTSMYLCASSRGVETQYFGPGTRLLVL.

The chain recombines TRBV5-4 with TRBJ1-1; D may be TRBD1 (5 bases). Trimming pared 4 bases from V and 1 base from J, leaving 11 bases between. The CDR3 spans 14 residues. CDR1 SGHNT and CDR2 YYREEE come from the germline V gene (reference sequence). CDR3 residues: CASSNGGGNTEAFF. The CDR3 DNA reads as TGTGCCAGCAGCAATGGGGGGGGGAACACTGAAGCTTTCTTT.

This chain joins TRBV2 and TRBJ2-5; 7 nucleotides agree with TRBD1. J lost 1 base, V lost 6 bases, and 5 bases had no gene match. This CDR3 has 14 residues. Germline-derived CDR1 and CDR2 are SNHLY and FYNNEI. CDR3 region: CASRHGTAQETQYF. CDR3 DNA sequence: TGTGCCAGCAGGCACGGGACAGCCCAAGAGACCCAGTACTTC.

The chain combines TRBV10-3 with TRBJ2-6; a possible D gene is TRBD1 (6 bases). The CDR3 contains 17 residues. CDR1 and CDR2 from the germline V gene are ENHRY and SYGVKD. Trimming removed 0 bases from V and 0 bases from J, with 9 bases in between. CDR3 DNA: TGTGCCATCAGTGAGTCGAAGGGGGACTCTGGGGCCAACGTCCTGACTTTC. Translation: CAISESKGDSGANVLTF.